This TCR beta chain comes out of a study of T cells in Graves' hyperthyroidism and ophthalmopathy. Thyroid ultrasound, orbital computed tomography, clinical symptoms, and serum thyroxine and TRAb underpinned diagnoses. PBMCs came from about 10 ml fresh peripheral blood. Of note for this clonotype: Its antigen is undetermined.

This CDR3 spans 13 amino acids. V trimming: 7 bases; J trimming: 14 bases; junction bases outside the gene matches: 13. The V gene's germline CDR1 is LNHDA and CDR2 SQIVND (reference sequence). RNA transcripts gave rise to amplified TCR beta CDR3 regions. First-round RT-PCR with HTBI primers amplified the TCR CDR3 region. Via MiXCR, TCRdb re-called the multiplex PCR reads, giving one row per CDR3 protein. The table records 560,000 or so distinct CDR3 sequences, just under 20% of them present only once. Findings and caveats of the study: Blood also showed most of the thyroid clonotypes that were expanded above 0.001.

The chain employs TRBV19 and TRBJ2-1; 8 bases fit TRBD2. This clonotype was obtained from a man in his forties with Graves' ophthalmopathy. Sequenced material: blood. The DNA for the CDR3 is TGTGCCAGTACCAGCATCGGACTAGCCCCTAAGTTCTTC. This encodes CASTSIGLAPKFF.